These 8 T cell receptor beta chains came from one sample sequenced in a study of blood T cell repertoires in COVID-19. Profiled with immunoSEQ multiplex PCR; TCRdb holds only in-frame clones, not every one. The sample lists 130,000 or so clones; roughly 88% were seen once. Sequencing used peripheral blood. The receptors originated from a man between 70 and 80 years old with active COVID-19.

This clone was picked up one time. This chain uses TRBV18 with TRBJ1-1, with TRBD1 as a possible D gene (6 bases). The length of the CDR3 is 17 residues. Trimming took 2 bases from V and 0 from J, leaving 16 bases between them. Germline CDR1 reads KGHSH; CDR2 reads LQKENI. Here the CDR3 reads CASSPGGGPILNTEAFF. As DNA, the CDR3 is TGTGCCAGCTCACCAGGGGGGGGCCCAATATTGAACACTGAAGCTTTCTTT.

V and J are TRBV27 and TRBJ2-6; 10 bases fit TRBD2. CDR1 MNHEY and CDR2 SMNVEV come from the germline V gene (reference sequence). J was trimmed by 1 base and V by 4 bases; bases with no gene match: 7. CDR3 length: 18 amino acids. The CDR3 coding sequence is TGTGCCAGCAGTTCCCTAGCGGGAGTAGTGTCTGGGGCCAACGTCCTGACTTTC. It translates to CASSSLAGVVSGANVLTF.

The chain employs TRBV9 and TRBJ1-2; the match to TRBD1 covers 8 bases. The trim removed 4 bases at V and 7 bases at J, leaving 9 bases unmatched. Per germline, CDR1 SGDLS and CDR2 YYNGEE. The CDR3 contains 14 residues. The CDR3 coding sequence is TGTGCCAGCAGCCCCGGACAGGGCCTTGGTGGCTACACCTTC. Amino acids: CASSPGQGLGGYTF.

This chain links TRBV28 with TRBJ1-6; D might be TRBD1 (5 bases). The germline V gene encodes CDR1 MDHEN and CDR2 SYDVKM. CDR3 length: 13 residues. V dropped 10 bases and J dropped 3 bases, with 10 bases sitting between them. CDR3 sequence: CATRRGYNSPLHF. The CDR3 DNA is TGTGCCACCCGGAGGGGCTATAATTCACCCCTCCACTTT.

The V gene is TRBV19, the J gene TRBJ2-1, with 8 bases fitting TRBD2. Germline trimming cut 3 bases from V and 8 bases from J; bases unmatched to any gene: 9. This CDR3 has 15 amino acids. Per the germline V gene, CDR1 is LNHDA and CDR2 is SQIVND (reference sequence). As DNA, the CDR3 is TGTGCCAGTAGTATGACTAGCGCTGGGGGCGATGAGCAGTTCTTC. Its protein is CASSMTSAGGDEQFF. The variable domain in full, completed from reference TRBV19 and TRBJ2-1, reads DGGITQSPKYLFRKEGQNVTLSCEQNLNHDAMYWYRQDPGQGLRLIYYSQIVNDFQKGDIAEGYSVSREKKESFPLTVTSAQKNPTAFYLCASSMTSAGGDEQFFGPGTRLTVL.

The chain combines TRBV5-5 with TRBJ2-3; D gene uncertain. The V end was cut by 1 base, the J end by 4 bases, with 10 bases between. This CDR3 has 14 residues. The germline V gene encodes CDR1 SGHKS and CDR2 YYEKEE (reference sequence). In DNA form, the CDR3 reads TGTGCCAGCAGCTTGAGACTGGCCCCAGATACGCAGTATTTT. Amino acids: CASSLRLAPDTQYF.

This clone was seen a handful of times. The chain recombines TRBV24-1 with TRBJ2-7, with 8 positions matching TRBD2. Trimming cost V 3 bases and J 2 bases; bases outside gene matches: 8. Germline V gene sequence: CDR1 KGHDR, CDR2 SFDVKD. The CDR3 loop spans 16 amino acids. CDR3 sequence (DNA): TGTGCCACCAGTGATCGGCCCAGCGGGAGCCCCTACGAGCAGTACTTC. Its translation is CATSDRPSGSPYEQYF.

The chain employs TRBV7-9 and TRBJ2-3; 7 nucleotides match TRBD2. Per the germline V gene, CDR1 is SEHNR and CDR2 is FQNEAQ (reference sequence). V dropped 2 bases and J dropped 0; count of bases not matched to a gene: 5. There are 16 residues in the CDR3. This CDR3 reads CASSLRLAESTDTQYF. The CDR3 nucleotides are TGTGCCAGCAGCTTACGGCTAGCGGAGAGCACAGATACGCAGTATTTT.